These 14 T cell receptor beta chains were all obtained from the same sample, sequenced in a study of cytotoxic CD8 clonotypes in ibrutinib-treated CLL. Profiling relied on immunoSEQ multiplex PCR, and the TCRdb table lists in-frame clones only, not all of them. The table includes over 75,000 clones, almost 80% detected once. Sequences were derived from PBMCs, sampled after 12 months of ibrutinib treatment. These TCRs come from a human donor with chronic lymphocytic leukemia.

The rearrangement links TRBV13 to TRBJ2-3; 7 bases match TRBD1. The CDR3 totals 17 residues. CDR1 is PRHDT, CDR2 FYEKMQ, per germline (reference sequence). The V gene end was trimmed by 5 bases and the J gene end by 0 bases; junction bases not matched to a gene: 11. CDR3 region: CASSNRRQGASTDTQYF. The CDR3 DNA reads as TGTGCCAGCAGCAACCGACGACAGGGAGCTAGCACAGATACGCAGTATTTT. Full variable domain (outside the CDR3, taken from reference TRBV13 and TRBJ2-3): AAGVIQSPRHLIKEKRETATLKCYPIPRHDTVYWYQQGPGQDPQFLISFYEKMQSDKGSIPDRFSAQQFSDYHSELNMSSLELGDSALYFCASSNRRQGASTDTQYFGPGTRLTVL.

The chain combines TRBV6-1 with TRBJ2-1; the match to TRBD1 covers 7 bases. This CDR3 is built from 13 residues. CDR1 is MNHNS and CDR2 is SASEGT in the germline V gene. V trimming: 8 bases; J trimming: 3 bases; junction bases outside the gene matches: 4. This CDR3 reads CASRGQYYNEQFF. CDR3 bases: TGTGCCAGCCGGGGACAGTACTACAATGAGCAGTTCTTC.

This clone has just a few counts. This chain connects TRBV27 to TRBJ1-3; D gene ambiguous. Trimming took 7 bases from V and 0 from J, leaving 10 bases between them. The CDR3 has 14 residues. Germline lookup yields CDR1 MNHEY and CDR2 SMNVEV (reference sequence). This CDR3 is CASKRYYSGNTIYF. The CDR3 DNA is TGTGCCAGCAAACGCTATTACTCTGGAAACACCATATATTTT.

The chain combines TRBV7-8 with TRBJ1-2, with D perhaps matching TRBD1 (5 bases). Germline CDR1 reads SGHVS; CDR2 reads FQNEAQ. CDR3 size: 13 residues. With 1 base removed from V and 5 bases from J, the gap between germline ends came to 8 bases. CDR3 in amino acids: CASSLGGGYGYTF. As DNA, the CDR3 is TGTGCCAGCAGCTTAGGGGGCGGGTATGGCTACACCTTC.

This chain connects TRBV5-1 to TRBJ2-1, with 14 bases matching TRBD2. The CDR3 covers 18 residues. Germline CDR1 and CDR2: SGHRS and YFSETQ. V lost 0 bases, J lost 8 bases, and 10 bases stayed unmatched. The CDR3 bases are TGCGCCAGCAGCTTGGAGGGACTAGCGGGGGAGCTTTCTTATGAGCAGTTCTTC. This translates into CASSLEGLAGELSYEQFF. Looking up the rest from reference TRBV5-1 and TRBJ2-1 gives the full variable domain: KAGVTQTPRYLIKTRGQQVTLSCSPISGHRSVSWYQQTPGQGLQFLFEYFSETQRNKGNFPGRFSGRQFSNSRSEMNVSTLELGDSALYLCASSLEGLAGELSYEQFFGPGTRLTVL.

This chain uses TRBV9 with TRBJ2-5, with 9 bases that match TRBD2. The V and J ends lost 1 base and 1 base, in that order; junction bases with no gene match: 5. Germline V gene lookup returns CDR1 SGDLS and CDR2 YYNGEE. The CDR3 consists of 16 residues. CDR3 nucleotides: TGTGCCAGCAGCGTACGGCTAGCGGGACCCCAAGAGACCCAGTACTTC. Translating it yields CASSVRLAGPQETQYF.

This chain connects TRBV28 to TRBJ1-5, with 12 bases identical to TRBD1. Trimming at V came to 6 bases and at J to 7 bases, leaving 10 bases not matched to a gene. Germline assignment: CDR1 MDHEN and CDR2 SYDVKM. This CDR3 region has 16 residues. This chain's CDR3 is CASSLAGTGGRQPQHF. The CDR3 DNA reads as TGTGCCAGCAGCCTAGCGGGGACAGGGGGCCGGCAGCCCCAGCATTTT.

The chain carries TRBV5-1 and TRBJ2-7; weak D call: TRBD2 (6 bases). This CDR3 is built from 14 residues. Trimming stripped 5 bases from V and 1 base from J, with 13 bases between. From germline, CDR1 is SGHRS and CDR2 YFSETQ. The CDR3 nucleotides read TGCGCCAGCAGGGGGGAGGCGGCATCCTACGAGCAGTACTTC. Amino acids: CASRGEAASYEQYF.

The chain carries TRBV9 and TRBJ1-2; D remains unclear. Germline V CDR1 and CDR2: SGDLS, YYNGEE. The CDR3 loop spans 13 amino acids. V was trimmed by 0 bases and J by 6 bases, leaving 9 bases between them. CDR3 in amino acids: CASSVDTKHGYTF. As DNA, the CDR3 is TGTGCCAGCAGCGTAGATACCAAACATGGCTACACCTTC.

The rearrangement links TRBV5-5 to TRBJ1-1; 10 bases are a match to TRBD1. The V segment lost 3 bases and the J segment 5 bases; nucleotides outside the gene matches: 4. The CDR3 has 14 residues. Germline values: CDR1 SGHKS, CDR2 YYEKEE (reference sequence). The CDR3 protein is CASSWDRGRTEAFF. DNA for the CDR3: TGTGCCAGCAGCTGGGACAGGGGTAGGACTGAAGCTTTCTTT.

The chain couples TRBV5-1 to TRBJ2-1; 10 bases agree with TRBD2. This CDR3 is built from 17 residues. Trimming cost V 0 bases and J 4 bases; bases outside gene matches: 7. The germline V gene encodes CDR1 SGHRS and CDR2 YFSETQ. The CDR3 protein is CASSLGGTSVWYNEQFF. The CDR3 DNA is TGCGCCAGCAGCTTGGGCGGGACTAGCGTCTGGTACAATGAGCAGTTCTTC.

The V and J genes are TRBV6-4 and TRBJ2-3; 10 bases fit TRBD2. Germline lookup yields CDR1 MRHNA and CDR2 SNTAGT. This CDR3 has 18 amino acids. V gave up 0 bases and J gave up 5 bases; unmatched junction bases: 11. CDR3 protein: CASSDSMLAGAGRDTQYF. The CDR3 nucleotides read TGTGCCAGCAGTGACTCGATGCTAGCGGGGGCCGGAAGAGATACGCAGTATTTT.

The rearrangement uses TRBV28 and TRBJ2-7, with 10 bases fitting TRBD2. CDR1 is MDHEN, CDR2 SYDVKM, per germline. The CDR3 spans 13 residues. Losses at the gene ends were 5 bases for V and 7 bases for J; bases not matched to a gene: 5. CDR3 DNA sequence: TGTGCCAGCAGTATGGGACTAGCGCGGGAGCAGTACTTC. It yields the protein CASSMGLAREQYF.

The chain has TRBV18 and TRBJ1-1, with D unclear. Deletions cut 3 bases from V and 8 bases from J, with 13 bases between. CDR3 length equals 13 residues. The germline CDR1 and CDR2 sequences are KGHSH and LQKENI. CDR3 in amino acids: CASSPLVLREAFF. CDR3 DNA sequence: TGTGCCAGCTCACCCTTGGTCTTGCGGGAAGCTTTCTTT.